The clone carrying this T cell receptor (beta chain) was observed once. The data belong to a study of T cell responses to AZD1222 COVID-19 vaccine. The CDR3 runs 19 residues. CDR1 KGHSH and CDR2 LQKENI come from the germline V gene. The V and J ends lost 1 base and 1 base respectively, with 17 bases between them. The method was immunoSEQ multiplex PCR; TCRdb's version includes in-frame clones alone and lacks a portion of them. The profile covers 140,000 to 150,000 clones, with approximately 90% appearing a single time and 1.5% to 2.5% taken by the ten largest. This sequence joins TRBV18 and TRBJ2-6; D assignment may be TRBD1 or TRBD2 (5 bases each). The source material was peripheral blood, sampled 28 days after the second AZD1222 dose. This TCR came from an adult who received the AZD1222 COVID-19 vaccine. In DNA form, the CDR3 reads TGTGCCAGCTCACCACGGGGTAGGGACGTAATTTCTGGGGCCAACGTCCTGACTTTC. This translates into CASSPRGRDVISGANVLTF.